This TCR beta chain originates from a study of early T cells in non-severe SARS-CoV-2 infection. Study in general: Bulk RNA taken from unsorted whole blood was sequenced, leaving chains unpaired.

Attached unique molecular identifiers marked individual cDNA molecules. TCRdb used MiXCR to reprocess the 5' RACE reads, holding one entry per CDR3 protein. The repertoire has tens of thousands of distinct CDR3 sequences, approximately 10% of them found once; the top ten carry around 6.7%. Notes on the study in general: Reliance on VDJdb matching favored anti-spike CD8 responses; private and CD4 specificities were missed.

This clonotype was seen only a few times. Its target is unknown. CDR1 is MNHEY and CDR2 is SMNVEV in the germline V gene (reference sequence). This CDR3 comprises 14 residues. The V end lost 4 bases, the J end lost 4 bases, and 13 bases lay between the germline ends. The chain joins TRBV27 to TRBJ1-2; a weak D match, TRBD1 (5 bases). The sequence derives from an adult who was a healthcare worker with PCR-confirmed SARS-CoV-2 infection or an uninfected control (not recorded which). The sample was whole blood. The CDR3 sequence is CASSSADSFYGYTF. The CDR3, as DNA: TGTGCCAGCAGTTCAGCTGACAGCTTCTATGGCTACACCTTC.